The 23 T cell receptor beta chains reported below all come from one sample, sequenced in a study of cytomegalovirus exposure and HLA in healthy donors. The PCR used 60 Vbeta and 13 Jbeta primers. Sequencing used immunoSEQ multiplex PCR; TCRdb keeps in-frame clones, though not all of them. Of 90,000 to 120,000 clones detected, about 74% appear once; the ten largest clones hold 14%. Sequencing was carried out using PBMCs. The receptors stem from a woman between 35 and 50 years old in good health and CMV-seropositive.

The chain recombines TRBV27 with TRBJ1-6, with 7 bases identical to TRBD1. J lost 7 bases, V lost 3 bases, and 12 bases had no gene match. The CDR3 is 17 residues long. The germline gives CDR1 MNHEY, CDR2 SMNVEV (reference sequence). This chain's CDR3 is CASSLMPGGGTNSPLHF. CDR3 coding DNA: TGTGCCAGCAGTTTGATGCCTGGAGGGGGCACGAATTCACCCCTCCACTTT.

V is TRBV11-2 and J is TRBJ2-7; the match to TRBD1 covers 8 bases. This CDR3 region has 14 residues. Trimming removed 5 bases from V and 2 bases from J; junction bases left unmatched: 5. The germline gives CDR1 SGHAT, CDR2 FQNNGV. The CDR3 DNA reads as TGTGCCAGCAGCGGGGGACAGGCACCCTACGAGCAGTACTTC. Protein: CASSGGQAPYEQYF.

The V and J genes are TRBV4-1 and TRBJ2-2, with TRBD1 matching over 11 bases. Trimming at V came to 1 base and at J to 0 bases, leaving 1 base not matched to a gene. The CDR3 covers 17 residues. CDR1 and CDR2 (germline): MGHRA, YSYEKL. DNA for the CDR3: TGCGCCAGCAGCCAAGGGGGACAGGGGGCGAACACCGGGGAGCTGTTTTTT. It yields the protein CASSQGGQGANTGELFF.

The gene calls are TRBV5-6 and TRBJ2-5, with 10 nucleotides matching TRBD2. CDR3 size: 14 residues. Germline V gene lookup returns CDR1 SGHDT and CDR2 YYEEEE. V trimming: 5 bases; J trimming: 5 bases; junction bases outside the gene matches: 6. This CDR3 reads CASSSGTSDETQYF. CDR3 bases: TGTGCCAGCAGTTCCGGGACTAGCGATGAGACCCAGTACTTC. The entire variable domain, with the rest obtained from reference TRBV5-6 and TRBJ2-5, is as follows: DAGVTQSPTHLIKTRGQQVTLRCSPKSGHDTVSWYQQALGQGPQFIFQYYEEEERQRGNFPDRFSGHQFPNYSSELNVNALLLGDSALYLCASSSGTSDETQYFGPGTRLLVL.

This clone has a handful of counts. The V and J genes are TRBV29-1 and TRBJ1-4; weak D call: TRBD1 (6 bases). Trimming removed 6 bases at V and 6 bases at J, with 11 bases between. The V gene's germline CDR1 is SQVTM and CDR2 ANQGSEA. This CDR3 region has 12 residues. CDR3 in amino acids: CSVGRTDEKLFF. As DNA, the CDR3 is TGCAGCGTCGGACGGACAGATGAAAAACTGTTTTTT.

A few counts support this clone. V is TRBV20-1 and J is TRBJ2-7, with D tentatively TRBD2 (5 bases). Trimming shortened V by 6 bases and J by 5 bases, and 11 bases separated the two germline ends. The CDR3 runs 11 residues. Germline V lookup: CDR1 DFQATT, CDR2 SNEGSKA (reference sequence). The CDR3 DNA sequence: TGCAGTGCCGCTAGCAGCCACGAGCAGTACTTC. Amino acid sequence: CSAASSHEQYF.

This rearrangement joins TRBV29-1 to TRBJ2-2; possible D gene TRBD1, 5 bases. This CDR3 contains 14 residues. Germline V lookup: CDR1 SQVTM, CDR2 ANQGSEA. V was shortened by 5 bases and J by 6 bases, with 16 bases between the two germline ends. The CDR3 is CSVQKGAAPGELFF. DNA for the CDR3: TGCAGCGTTCAAAAAGGGGCAGCCCCCGGGGAGCTGTTTTTT.

This clone appeared once. V gene TRBV5-6 combines with J gene TRBJ2-1; TRBD1 is a possible D gene (6 bases). This CDR3 spans 15 amino acids. Trimming took 1 base from V and 3 from J, leaving 11 bases between them. The germline gives CDR1 SGHDT, CDR2 YYEEEE. In nucleotides, the CDR3 is TGTGCCAGCAGCTTGTTGGGACAAAGCTACAATGAGCAGTTCTTC. Amino acid sequence: CASSLLGQSYNEQFF.

CDR3 sequence: CASSTITGRPQHF. In DNA form, the CDR3 reads TGTGCCAGCAGTACTATTACCGGTAGACCCCAGCATTTT. The chain is built from TRBV2 and TRBJ1-5; D call uncertain. Germline lookup yields CDR1 SNHLY and CDR2 FYNNEI. The CDR3 runs to 13 residues. Trimming stripped 5 bases from V and 10 bases from J, with 15 bases between.

J is TRBJ1-6 and V is TRBV7-9; unclear D gene. The CDR3 runs 18 residues. From germline, CDR1 is SEHNR and CDR2 FQNEAQ (reference sequence). Trimming left V 1 base short and J 0 bases short, with 13 bases between. This CDR3 reads CASSLEAAGSSYNSPLHF. The CDR3 coding sequence is TGTGCCAGCAGCTTAGAAGCAGCGGGGAGCTCCTATAATTCACCCCTCCACTTT.

The chain combines TRBV2 with TRBJ2-5; D may be TRBD2 (6 bases). Germline-derived CDR1 and CDR2 are SNHLY and FYNNEI. The CDR3 length is 15 residues. Trimming removed 2 bases from V and 2 bases from J, with 12 bases in between. Written as DNA, the CDR3 is TGTGCCAGCAGTGAATTGCGGGGCCGACAAGAGACCCAGTACTTC. Amino acids: CASSELRGRQETQYF.

This clone has just a few counts. The chain combines TRBV4-2 with TRBJ1-1, with 8 bases lining up with TRBD1. In germline, CDR1 is LGHNA, CDR2 YNFKEQ. Trimming cost V 0 bases and J 1 base; bases outside gene matches: 4. This CDR3 spans 16 amino acids. CDR3 loop: CASSQDEGTGNTEAFF. As DNA, the CDR3 is TGTGCCAGCAGCCAAGACGAAGGGACAGGGAACACTGAAGCTTTCTTT.

This clone has just a few counts. The CDR3 spells CASSTPTGKDQPQHF. The CDR3 nucleotides read TGTGCCAGCAGTACTCCGACAGGCAAGGATCAGCCCCAGCATTTT. The chain is built from TRBV6-6 and TRBJ1-5; a possible D gene is TRBD1 (6 bases). V was clipped by 5 bases and J by 5 bases, with 16 bases between them. CDR3 length: 15 amino acids. The germline CDR1 and CDR2 sequences are MNHNY and SVGAGI (reference sequence).

This clone was counted once. This chain joins TRBV5-6 and TRBJ1-2; the D is unclear. The CDR3 is 13 residues long. CDR1 is SGHDT, CDR2 YYEEEE, per germline. V lost 4 bases and J lost 8, with 15 bases in between. The CDR3 here is CASSLTNLGGYTF. Here the CDR3 DNA reads TGTGCCAGCAGCCTAACCAACCTCGGGGGCTACACCTTC.

The chain combines TRBV15 with TRBJ2-1; 9 bases match TRBD1. The junction had 3 bases not matched to a gene; V was cut back by 6 bases and J by 0 bases. Germline V gene data show CDR1 as LNHNV and CDR2 as YYDKDF (reference sequence). The length of the CDR3 is 15 residues. CDR3 coding DNA: TGTGCCACCAGATGGGGACAGGGCTCCTACAATGAGCAGTTCTTC. It encodes CATRWGQGSYNEQFF.

The rearrangement joins TRBV15 to TRBJ2-1; 7 bases align to TRBD1. Germline V gives CDR1 LNHNV, CDR2 YYDKDF (reference sequence). This CDR3 spans 13 amino acids. Unmatched junction bases numbered 10, after V lost 3 bases and J lost 14 bases. Written as DNA, the CDR3 is TGTGCCACCAGCAGGGGGACAGAGGGGCTAGAGTTCTTC. This codes for CATSRGTEGLEFF.

V gene TRBV27 combines with J gene TRBJ1-5; 8 positions agree with TRBD1. This CDR3 comprises 17 residues. Looked up from germline, CDR1 is MNHEY and CDR2 is SMNVEV (reference sequence). V lost 1 base and J lost 0; bases outside the gene matches: 5. This CDR3 is CASSLYATGDSNQPQHF. CDR3 nucleotides: TGTGCCAGCAGTTTATACGCGACAGGGGATAGCAATCAGCCCCAGCATTTT.

This chain joins TRBV4-1 and TRBJ2-5, with TRBD1 identical over 8 bases. Germline CDR1 MGHRA, CDR2 YSYEKL. The V gene end was trimmed by 1 base and the J gene end by 1 base; junction bases not matched to a gene: 5. This CDR3 is 16 amino acids long. The CDR3 DNA is TGCGCCAGCAGCCAAGCGGGACAGGTCATCCAAGAGACCCAGTACTTC. Its protein product is CASSQAGQVIQETQYF.

The rearrangement links TRBV6-1 to TRBJ2-7; TRBD1 agrees at 10 bases. This CDR3 has 15 amino acids. The germline CDR1 and CDR2 sequences are MNHNS and SASEGT. V lost 6 bases to trimming and J lost 2 bases; unmatched junction nucleotides: 7. The CDR3 coding sequence is TGTGCCAGCAGGATCAGGACAGGGGGACCCTACGAGCAGTACTTC. Its translation: CASRIRTGGPYEQYF.

J is TRBJ1-1 and V is TRBV6-6, with TRBD1 as a possible D gene (5 bases). This CDR3 region has 12 residues. V was clipped by 5 bases and J by 6 bases, with 10 bases between them. Germline V lookup: CDR1 MNHNY, CDR2 SVGAGI (reference sequence). CDR3 region: CASSLAGSEAFF. CDR3 DNA sequence: TGTGCCAGCAGTCTCGCAGGGTCTGAAGCTTTCTTT.

The rearrangement links TRBV25-1 to TRBJ2-7, with 11 nucleotides matching TRBD1. V dropped 1 base and J dropped 3; count of bases not matched to a gene: 2. The CDR3 consists of 15 residues. Germline CDR1 reads MGHDK; CDR2 reads SYGVNS. CDR3 nucleotides: TGTGCCAGCAGTGAATGGGGGACAGGGGGCTACGAGCAGTACTTC. Protein: CASSEWGTGGYEQYF.

The chain employs TRBV25-1 and TRBJ1-3; TRBD1 is a possible D gene (6 bases). The CDR3 loop spans 15 amino acids. Germline V gene sequence: CDR1 MGHDK, CDR2 SYGVNS. Deletions cut 1 base from V and 3 bases from J, with 10 bases between. The CDR3: CASSEFGGFGNTIYF. The CDR3 DNA sequence: TGTGCCAGCAGTGAATTTGGGGGCTTTGGAAACACCATATATTTT.

A single count supports this clone. The chain joins TRBV11-2 to TRBJ1-4; no definite D call. Germline V gene sequence: CDR1 SGHAT, CDR2 FQNNGV. The CDR3 has 15 amino acids. Trimming removed 5 bases from V and 8 bases from J, with 18 bases in between. CDR3 sequence reads: CASSLGRGEKEKLFF. CDR3 sequence (DNA): TGTGCCAGCAGCCTAGGACGGGGTGAAAAGGAAAAACTGTTTTTT.